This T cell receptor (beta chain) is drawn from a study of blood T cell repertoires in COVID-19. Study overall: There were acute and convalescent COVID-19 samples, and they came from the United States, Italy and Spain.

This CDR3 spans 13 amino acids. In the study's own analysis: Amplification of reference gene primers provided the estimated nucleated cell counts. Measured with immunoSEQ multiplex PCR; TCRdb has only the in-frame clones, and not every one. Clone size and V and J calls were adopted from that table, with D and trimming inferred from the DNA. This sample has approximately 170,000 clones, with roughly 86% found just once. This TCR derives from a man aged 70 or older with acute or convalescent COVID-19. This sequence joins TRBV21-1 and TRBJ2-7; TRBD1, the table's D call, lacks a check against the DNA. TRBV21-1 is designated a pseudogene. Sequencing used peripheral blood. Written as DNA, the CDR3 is TGTGCCAGACAGCGGGACAGGGCCTACGAGCAGTACTTC. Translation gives CARQRDRAYEQYF.